Listed below are T cell receptor beta chains from one sample, sequenced in a study of cytomegalovirus exposure and HLA in healthy donors. Data came from immunoSEQ multiplex PCR; TCRdb stores just in-frame clones and leaves some out. The profile shows 150,000 to 200,000 clones, around 73% of them singletons. Sequences were obtained from PBMCs. The receptors originated from a woman in her late teens or twenties in good health and CMV-seropositive. Both conserved end residues are part of each CDR3. Fields, in order: V gene, CDR3 protein.

>TRBV29-1
CSVRDAGGWELFF
>TRBV6-5
CASSYSYEGLNTEAFF
>TRBV7-9
CSSSYPDRNTEAFF
>TRBV4-3
CASSQETVRNYGYTF
>TRBV4-3
CASSQYSGGGSETQYF
>TRBV30
CAWSIGTAQETQYF
>TRBV5-1
CASSLGLSTDTQYF
>TRBV5-4
CASSLAVAGVSEQYF
>TRBV6-1
CASRLAGGGTDTQYF
>TRBV5-1
CASNQGFISYEQYF
>TRBV14
CASREGGRRSTGELFF
>TRBV29-1
CSVDTDRATEAFF
>TRBV5-1
CASSLAQQAYEQYF
>TRBV7-8
CATQGRSNYGYTF
>TRBV18
CASSLWDTTGAEAFF
>TRBV7-9
CSSSSTQGSGANVLTF
>TRBV9
CASSVSGGAPFF
>TRBV9
CASSAAGTGGSPLHF
>TRBV29-1
CTETNGDPYEQYF
>TRBV11-3
CASSTDSRTAAFF
>TRBV15
CATSRTGGEKLFF
>TRBV7-9
CASSSSRGGNYGYTF
>TRBV10-3
CAISGTGGATDTQYF
>TRBV7-6
CASSLLHWDSQETQYF
>TRBV4-3
CASSQDAQGRALGYEQYF
>TRBV6-6
CASSYSTGINEQYF
>TRBV5-1
CASSPREASGGTQYF
>TRBV7-3
CASSSVGSNEQFF
>TRBV19
CASTPLGAGANVLTF
>TRBV7-2
CASSFVAGGPYEQYF
>TRBV10-3
CAITEAAVYGYTF
>TRBV18
CASSPPNRGDEQYF
>TRBV2
CASSEDSRQWNNEQFF
>TRBV7-2
CASSSQGARRNTEAFF
>TRBV5-1
CASSLTKPYGYTF
>TRBV6-4
CASTGTVLYGYTF
>TRBV7-2
CASSSWTGTYEQYF
>TRBV6-1
CASSVYGQSNQPQHF
>TRBV30
CACGDSKNIQYF
>TRBV4-3
CASSQDYVVRGTEAFF
>TRBV9
CASSVAGGAIGETQYF
>TRBV9
CASSGGLGQETQYF
>TRBV6-6
CASAKQGISYEQYF
>TRBV27
CATARGRSYEQYF
>TRBV11-2
CASSPTLQDRVGNTIYF